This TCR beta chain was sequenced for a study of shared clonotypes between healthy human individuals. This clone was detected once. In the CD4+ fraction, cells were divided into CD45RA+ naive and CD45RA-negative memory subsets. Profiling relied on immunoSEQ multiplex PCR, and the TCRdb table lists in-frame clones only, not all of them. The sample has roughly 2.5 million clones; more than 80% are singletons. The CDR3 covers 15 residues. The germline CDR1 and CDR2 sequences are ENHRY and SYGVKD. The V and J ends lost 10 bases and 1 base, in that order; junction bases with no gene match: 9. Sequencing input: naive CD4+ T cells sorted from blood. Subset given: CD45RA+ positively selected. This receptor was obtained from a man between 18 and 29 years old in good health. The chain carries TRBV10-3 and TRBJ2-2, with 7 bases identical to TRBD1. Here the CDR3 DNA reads TGTGCCACTGCCGACAGGGCATTGAACACCGGGGAGCTGTTTTTT. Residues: CATADRALNTGELFF.